The sequence of this T cell receptor (beta chain) was determined in a study of OX40 agonist ivuxolimab in advanced cancers. Looked up from germline, CDR1 is SGDLS and CDR2 is YYNGEE. This CDR3 is built from 14 residues. The V and J ends lost 0 bases and 2 bases respectively, with 8 bases between them. Some clones are missing from TCRdb's copy, which holds only in-frame ones; the method was immunoSEQ multiplex PCR. The sample gives tens of thousands of clones, 70% to 85% of which show up once; 15% to 20% is in the top ten. The clonotype was recovered from an adult with an advanced solid tumor such as melanoma, head and neck, liver or kidney cancer. Sequencing used CD4+ or CD8+ T cells sorted from blood, obtained in a trial of the OX40 agonist ivuxolimab. The V call is TRBV9, the J call TRBJ1-1; no definite D call. This chain's CDR3 is CASSVEGLNTEAFF. CDR3 sequence (DNA): TGTGCCAGCAGCGTAGAAGGCTTAAACACTGAAGCTTTCTTT.